The source of this T cell receptor (beta chain) is a study of radiotherapy plus CTLA-4 blockade in lung cancer. Study overall: Across the patients, objective responses occurred in about 19%, and disease control in just over 30%.

Focal radiation and CTLA-4 blockade (ipilimumab) were tested in chemo-refractory metastatic non-small-cell lung cancer patients. CDR3 length equals 15 residues. Trimming took 5 bases from V and 7 from J; bases not matched to a gene: 8. In germline, CDR1 is MDHEN, CDR2 SYDVKM. TCRdb's copy holds only in-frame clones and misses some; the assay was immunoSEQ multiplex PCR. The sample lists around 85,000 clones, approximately 83% occurring once. This sequence was found in a human donor with non-small cell lung cancer who had a partial response to radiotherapy plus ipilimumab. Specimen: peripheral blood, collected from a patient treated with radiotherapy plus ipilimumab. The chain has TRBV28 and TRBJ2-1; TRBD1 aligns across 10 bases. Written as DNA, the CDR3 is TGTGCCAGCAGTCCAGACAGGGGGCTAACAAATGAGCAGTTCTTC. Translated: CASSPDRGLTNEQFF.